The entry below gives a single T cell receptor (beta chain) sequence along with its context. Its antigen is still unknown. It was with 60 Vbeta and 13 Jbeta primers that the PCR ran. The table came from immunoSEQ multiplex PCR; TCRdb's copy has only in-frame clones and leaves some out. The table has some 150,000 clones, about 65% seen once. This sample was included in a study of cytomegalovirus exposure and HLA in healthy donors. Study-wide results and limits: For most TCR beta V segments, an earlier analysis put the productive rate at about 87% or about 30% of the time.

The origin of this receptor is a woman aged 30 to 39 in good health and CMV-seronegative. Input material: PBMCs.

For the CDR3, the DNA is TGTGCCAGCAGTCCACAGGGGGAGAGCACAGATACGCAGTATTTT. Translating it yields CASSPQGESTDTQYF. The V call is TRBV27, the J call TRBJ2-3, with TRBD1 identical over 8 bases. This CDR3 region has 15 residues. The junction had 4 bases not matched to a gene; V was cut back by 5 bases and J by 0 bases. Germline V gives CDR1 MNHEY, CDR2 SMNVEV (reference sequence).